This T cell receptor (beta chain) was observed in a study of T cells in Graves' hyperthyroidism and ophthalmopathy. The investigators amplified TCR beta CDR3 regions from RNA transcripts. HTBI primers drove first-round RT-PCR of the TCR CDR3. Each CDR3 protein gets one entry after TCRdb re-called the multiplex PCR reads with MiXCR. The table shows about 710,000 distinct CDR3 sequences, with around 15% occurring only once. This clonotype was picked up many times. The target antigen is unknown. Study conclusions and caveats: From stable hyperthyroidism, ophthalmopathy was set apart by a 13 V-J model. Among clonotypes expanded in thyroid above 0.001, most were also found in blood.

The germline gives CDR1 MDHEN, CDR2 SYDVKM. Trimming took 6 bases from V and 2 from J; bases not matched to a gene: 9. This CDR3 has 15 residues. This sample holds PBMCs from 9.5 to 10 ml fresh peripheral blood. The source is a young man with Graves' hyperthyroidism. The sequencing input was blood. The chain employs TRBV28 and TRBJ2-7, with 8 positions matching TRBD1. Here the CDR3 DNA reads TGTGCCAGCAGAGGCTTTGGGACAGGAACCTACGAGCAGTACTTC. It codes for CASRGFGTGTYEQYF.